The 16 T cell receptor beta chains below were found in one sample sequenced in a study of control samples from healthy donors and cancer patients (dated by TCRdb to 2020 to 2022). Library method: the immunoSEQ multiplex PCR assay. This immuneACCESS table, as held by TCRdb, lists in-frame sequences with V and J called but not all clones. Of the missing ones, under half trace to an unresolved V gene in checked studies; the others have no known cause. The sample table lists 45,000 or so clones, approximately 89% of them with a count of one. The ten largest clones take up roughly 22% of the sample. Sequencing was performed on PBMCs. The receptors originated from a woman aged 40 to 55 with head and neck cancer.

The CDR3 sequence: CASSLYREGDNEQFF. DNA of the CDR3: TGTGCCAGCAGTTTATATCGGGAGGGGGACAATGAGCAGTTCTTC. The rearrangement joins TRBV27 to TRBJ2-1; 8 nucleotides match TRBD2. Germline CDR1 reads MNHEY; CDR2 reads SMNVEV (reference sequence). The V and J ends lost 1 base and 5 bases, in that order; junction bases with no gene match: 4. The CDR3 spans 15 residues.

The J gene is TRBJ1-2, the V gene TRBV6-1; D might be TRBD1 (6 bases). Trimming left V 2 bases short and J 4 bases short, with 17 bases between. From germline, CDR1 is MNHNS and CDR2 SASEGT. CDR3 length equals 16 residues. The CDR3 loop is CASSERGARQGYGYTF. Here the CDR3 DNA reads TGTGCCAGCAGTGAAAGGGGGGCGAGACAAGGCTATGGCTACACCTTC.

This clone came up once. V and J are TRBV4-1 and TRBJ2-1; 8 nucleotides line up with TRBD1. This CDR3 is 14 amino acids long. After removal of 3 bases from V and 6 bases from J, the junction contained 4 bases not matched to a gene. Germline assignment: CDR1 MGHRA and CDR2 YSYEKL. CDR3 region: CASSQRTGINEQFF. Written as DNA, the CDR3 is TGCGCCAGCAGCCAGCGGACAGGGATCAATGAGCAGTTCTTC.

The J gene is TRBJ2-3, the V gene TRBV3-1 (or the pseudogene TRBV3-2); D is undetermined. Trimming cost V 3 bases and J 3 bases, with 4 bases left between them. CDR1 and CDR2 (germline): LGHDT, YNNKEL (reference sequence). The CDR3 has 12 residues. The CDR3 coding sequence is TGTGCCAGCAGCCAGATTACAGATACGCAGTATTTT. Its protein is CASSQITDTQYF.

The rearrangement uses TRBV28 and TRBJ1-1, with D unresolved. Germline CDR1 reads MDHEN; CDR2 reads SYDVKM. This CDR3 is 14 amino acids long. The V and J ends lost 3 bases and 1 base respectively, with 9 bases between them. The CDR3 loop reads CASSFRVRNTEAFF. In DNA form, the CDR3 reads TGTGCCAGCAGTTTTCGGGTGAGGAACACTGAAGCTTTCTTT.

A single count supports this clone. This chain uses TRBV27 with TRBJ2-7; unclear D gene. The ends were cut back, 7 bases at V and 1 base at J, with 14 bases in the middle. Germline CDR1 MNHEY, CDR2 SMNVEV (reference sequence). This CDR3 has 14 amino acids. Here the CDR3 reads CASTRRMGSYEQYF. As DNA, the CDR3 is TGTGCCAGCACCCGGCGGATGGGGTCCTACGAGCAGTACTTC.

The chain joins TRBV11-2 to TRBJ1-2, with D uncertain. CDR1 and CDR2 (germline): SGHAT, FQNNGV. The CDR3 covers 12 residues. V shed 4 bases and J shed 5 bases, with 8 bases lying between them. As DNA, the CDR3 is TGTGCCAGCAGCTCCCCCCTGTATGGCTACACCTTC. Protein sequence: CASSSPLYGYTF.

This chain links TRBV5-1 with TRBJ2-3, with TRBD2 matching over 7 bases. After removal of 4 bases from V and 1 base from J, the junction contained 12 bases not matched to a gene. This CDR3 comprises 17 residues. Looked up from germline, CDR1 is SGHRS and CDR2 is YFSETQ. CDR3 sequence reads: CASSRGTGLAGTDTQYF. The DNA for the CDR3 is TGCGCCAGCAGCCGAGGAACGGGGCTAGCGGGCACAGATACGCAGTATTTT.

This sequence joins TRBV15 and TRBJ2-1, with D uncertain. The CDR3 has 12 residues. Trimming left V 0 bases short and J 13 bases short, with 10 bases between. Germline V lookup: CDR1 LNHNV, CDR2 YYDKDF (reference sequence). CDR3 loop: CATSRDWRGQFF. The CDR3 DNA reads TGTGCCACCAGCAGAGATTGGCGAGGACAGTTCTTC.

The chain has TRBV5-1 and TRBJ1-1; 8 bases map to TRBD1. The CDR3 extends over 15 amino acids. V dropped 2 bases and J dropped 5; count of bases not matched to a gene: 8. Germline CDR1 SGHRS, CDR2 YFSETQ. The CDR3 spells CASSLLDRGSTEAFF. The DNA for the CDR3 is TGCGCCAGCAGCTTACTCGACAGGGGATCAACTGAAGCTTTCTTT.

The chain combines TRBV29-1 with TRBJ2-5; tentatively, D is TRBD1 (6 bases). The CDR3 is made up of 12 amino acids. Germline V CDR1 and CDR2: SQVTM, ANQGSEA. The ends were cut back, 7 bases at V and 4 bases at J, with 13 bases in the middle. CDR3 residues: CSAPGHTETQYF. The CDR3 DNA is TGCAGCGCCCCGGGACACACAGAGACCCAGTACTTC.

The V and J genes are TRBV18 and TRBJ2-1; 8 bases align to TRBD2. V lost 3 bases to trimming and J lost 6 bases; unmatched junction nucleotides: 10. The length of the CDR3 is 16 residues. Germline V lookup: CDR1 KGHSH, CDR2 LQKENI. CDR3 protein: CASSPTLGGASNEQFF. CDR3 DNA: TGTGCCAGCTCACCCACCCTCGGGGGGGCCAGCAATGAGCAGTTCTTC. The whole variable domain, remainder taken from reference TRBV18 and TRBJ2-1, is NAGVMQNPRHLVRRRGQEARLRCSPMKGHSHVYWYRQLPEEGLKFMVYLQKENIIDESGMPKERFSAEFPKEGPSILRIQQVVRGDSAAYFCASSPTLGGASNEQFFGPGTRLTVL.

This sequence joins TRBV4-2 and TRBJ2-2; 8 bases align to TRBD2. Germline V gives CDR1 LGHNA, CDR2 YNFKEQ. The CDR3 contains 15 residues. The junction had 10 bases not matched to a gene; V was cut back by 8 bases and J by 5 bases. CDR3 region: CASGPAGEKTGELFF. DNA for the CDR3: TGTGCCAGCGGACCAGCGGGAGAAAAAACCGGGGAGCTGTTTTTT.

J is TRBJ2-3 and V is TRBV7-2; D not certain. V lost 6 bases and J 4 bases, leaving 17 bases between the germline ends. Germline V gene data show CDR1 as SGHTA and CDR2 as FQGNSA. This CDR3 spans 15 amino acids. The CDR3 sequence is CASRRSPLRSDTQYF. In DNA form, the CDR3 reads TGTGCCAGCAGACGAAGTCCCCTCAGGTCAGATACGCAGTATTTT.

V gene TRBV11-2 combines with J gene TRBJ2-3; 7 positions agree with TRBD2. V was pared by 1 base and J by 5 bases, with 12 bases of the junction left unmatched. The CDR3 covers 17 residues. CDR1 SGHAT and CDR2 FQNNGV come from the germline V gene. The CDR3 loop is CASSLVVGSSGKDTQYF. In DNA form, the CDR3 reads TGTGCCAGCAGCTTAGTGGTCGGATCTAGCGGAAAAGATACGCAGTATTTT.

The gene calls are TRBV27 and TRBJ1-3; weak D call: TRBD1 (5 bases). With 7 bases removed from V and 0 bases from J, the gap between germline ends came to 10 bases. CDR1 MNHEY and CDR2 SMNVEV come from the germline V gene (reference sequence). The CDR3 length is 14 residues. The CDR3 nucleotides are TGTGCCAGCATGAGGGGTCCCTCTGGAAACACCATATATTTT. Protein sequence: CASMRGPSGNTIYF.